One sample yielded the 19 T cell receptor beta chains listed below, sequenced in a study of human versus mouse CDR3 diversity and MHC coevolution. Repertoires were generated with immunoSEQ multiplex PCR, while TCRdb's copy carries only in-frame clones and drops some. Of roughly 80,000 clones in the sample, just under 95% were seen once. The sample consisted of naive CD4+ T cells from blood. The subset is: CD45RO-negative CD62L-positive naive CD4 T cells. The receptors were gathered from a person aged 30 to 69 in good health.

On this clone itself: At one end the junction does not follow the germline gene, possibly because of a read error. V gene TRBV5-1 combines with J gene TRBJ2-3, with 12 nucleotides matching TRBD2. Germline V CDR1 and CDR2: SGHRS, YFSETQ. This CDR3 is 19 amino acids long. The CDR3, as DNA: TGCGCCGGCAGAGGACTAGCGGGGTCCGCGGGGAGAAGCACAGATACGCAGTATTTT. It specifies CAGRGLAGSAGRSTDTQYF.

Details on this clone: Sequence at one end of the junction differs from germline and may be a read error. Other DNA sequences in this sample translate to the same CDR3. V gene TRBV7-9 combines with J gene TRBJ1-4; 9 nucleotides match TRBD1. This CDR3 region has 17 residues. Germline V gene sequence: CDR1 SEHNR, CDR2 FQNEAQ (reference sequence). CDR3 bases: TGCGCCAGCAGCTCCCCGGACAGGGGCCTACCTAATGAAAAACTGTTTTTT. This translates into CASSSPDRGLPNEKLFF.

The gene calls are TRBV11-2 and TRBJ2-1; TRBD2 matches 9 bases. V was pared by 1 base and J by 7 bases, with 5 bases of the junction left unmatched. CDR1 and CDR2 (germline): SGHAT, FQNNGV. This CDR3 contains 15 residues. CDR3 protein: CASSLGGRANNEQFF. The CDR3 DNA follows: TGTGCCAGCAGCTTAGGCGGGAGGGCCAATAATGAGCAGTTCTTC.

This clone was counted a few times. The CDR3 DNA reads as TGTGCCATCAGTGAGCCAGAGGCGGGGCCCAACGAAAAACTGTTTTTT. Its translation: CAISEPEAGPNEKLFF. The rearrangement uses TRBV10-3 and TRBJ1-4, with D maybe TRBD1 (5 bases). From germline, CDR1 is ENHRY and CDR2 SYGVKD. This CDR3 spans 16 amino acids. The germline V and J ends were trimmed by 2 bases and 8 bases, with 18 bases remaining between them.

The genes are TRBV6-1 and TRBJ2-5; TRBD2 matches 8 bases. The ends lost 4 bases at V and 2 bases at J; junction bases unmatched: 3. The germline V gene encodes CDR1 MNHNS and CDR2 SASEGT. The CDR3 consists of 14 residues. Here the CDR3 reads CASSGSGGQETQYF. CDR3 in DNA: TGTGCCAGCAGTGGAAGCGGGGGACAAGAGACCCAGTACTTC.

This clone was counted a few times. The rearrangement uses TRBV19 and TRBJ1-5, with D possibly TRBD1 on 5 matching bases. The V gene's germline CDR1 is LNHDA and CDR2 SQIVND (reference sequence). V dropped 8 bases and J dropped 7 bases, with 18 bases sitting between them. CDR3 length: 14 amino acids. The CDR3 reads CASAGDGPVQPQHF. The CDR3 nucleotides are TGTGCCAGTGCGGGGGACGGGCCAGTGCAGCCCCAGCATTTT. The full variable domain, its missing parts supplied by reference TRBV19 and TRBJ1-5, is DGGITQSPKYLFRKEGQNVTLSCEQNLNHDAMYWYRQDPGQGLRLIYYSQIVNDFQKGDIAEGYSVSREKKESFPLTVTSAQKNPTAFYLCASAGDGPVQPQHFGDGTRLSIL.

This chain joins TRBV7-2 and TRBJ2-5; 12 bases match TRBD2. CDR3 length: 14 amino acids. With V trimmed by 5 bases and J by 5 bases, 3 bases remained unmatched. Per germline, CDR1 SGHTA and CDR2 FQGNSA. DNA of the CDR3: TGTGCCAGCAGCCCGGGACTAGCGGGCGAGACCCAGTACTTC. Translation gives CASSPGLAGETQYF.

This rearrangement joins TRBV25-1 to TRBJ1-2; 7 nucleotides agree with TRBD1. Germline V gene data show CDR1 as MGHDK and CDR2 as SYGVNS. The V and J ends lost 3 bases and 6 bases, in that order; junction bases with no gene match: 4. CDR3 length equals 13 residues. In DNA form, the CDR3 reads TGTGCCAGCAGTGAGAACAGGGGTGATGGCTACACCTTC. The encoded protein is CASSENRGDGYTF.

This chain joins TRBV19 and TRBJ1-5; no definite D call. V was trimmed by 5 bases and J by 2 bases, leaving 10 bases between them. Germline-derived CDR1 and CDR2 are LNHDA and SQIVND (reference sequence). CDR3 size: 14 residues. In nucleotides, the CDR3 is TGTGCCAGTAGTCGGGAGGGAGGCAATCAGCCCCAGCATTTT. This gives the protein CASSREGGNQPQHF.

CDR3 in DNA: TGTGCCAGCAGCGTCTCGGGACAGACTAATTCACCCCTCCACTTT. Translated: CASSVSGQTNSPLHF. The rearrangement uses TRBV7-3 and TRBJ1-6, with TRBD1 matching over 7 bases. Trimming removed 5 bases from V and 6 bases from J; junction bases left unmatched: 7. This CDR3 has 15 amino acids. In germline, CDR1 is SGHTA, CDR2 FQGTGA.

The rearrangement joins TRBV28 to TRBJ1-3, with TRBD1 matching over 7 bases. The CDR3 loop spans 15 amino acids. Looked up from germline, CDR1 is MDHEN and CDR2 is SYDVKM. The ends lost 4 bases at V and 1 base at J; junction bases unmatched: 4. The chain's CDR3 is CASSSPGGSGNTIYF. Written as DNA, the CDR3 is TGTGCCAGCAGTTCCCCAGGGGGTTCTGGAAACACCATATATTTT.

The CDR3 DNA reads as TGTGCCAGCAGTACGGGACAGGGTAATGAGCAGTTCTTC. Its translation: CASSTGQGNEQFF. This rearrangement joins TRBV2 to TRBJ2-1; 9 nucleotides match TRBD1. The CDR3 covers 13 residues. J gave up 7 bases and V 5 bases, and 3 bases lay outside the gene matches. The germline V gene encodes CDR1 SNHLY and CDR2 FYNNEI.

The chain links TRBV5-5 to TRBJ2-1; perhaps TRBD2 as D (6 bases). Germline CDR1 SGHKS, CDR2 YYEKEE (reference sequence). The CDR3 covers 17 residues. V was cut by 3 bases and J by 0 bases, with 16 bases left in between. This CDR3 is CASSSGDFLSSYNEQFF. DNA of the CDR3: TGTGCCAGCAGCTCGGGGGACTTTTTGAGCTCCTACAATGAGCAGTTCTTC.

This clone has just a few counts. This sequence joins TRBV11-3 and TRBJ2-2, with 8 bases identical to TRBD1. Per the germline V gene, CDR1 is SGHNT and CDR2 is YENEEA. The CDR3 is made up of 15 amino acids. V was pared by 4 bases and J by 0 bases, with 1 base of the junction left unmatched. The CDR3 nucleotides are TGTGCCAGCAGCTCGACAGGGGCGAACACCGGGGAGCTGTTTTTT. It encodes CASSSTGANTGELFF.

The genes are TRBV5-4 and TRBJ2-7; 8 bases match TRBD1. V trimming: 1 base; J trimming: 5 bases; junction bases outside the gene matches: 5. CDR3 length: 14 amino acids. Germline-derived CDR1 and CDR2 are SGHNT and YYREEE (reference sequence). The CDR3: CASSLPQGVNEQYF. The DNA for the CDR3 is TGTGCCAGCAGCTTGCCACAGGGGGTGAACGAGCAGTACTTC.

The J gene is TRBJ2-3, the V gene TRBV5-6; maybe TRBD1 (7 bases). CDR1 is SGHDT, CDR2 YYEEEE, per germline. The CDR3 totals 15 residues. The V end lost 2 bases, the J end lost 4 bases, and 14 bases lay between the germline ends. The CDR3 loop is CASSFRQGGADTQYF. The CDR3 bases are TGTGCCAGCAGCTTTCGACAGGGCGGGGCAGATACGCAGTATTTT.

The V and J genes are TRBV25-1 and TRBJ1-2; no reliable D call. With 5 bases removed from V and 7 bases from J, the gap between germline ends came to 11 bases. The V gene's germline CDR1 is MGHDK and CDR2 SYGVNS. The CDR3 has 12 amino acids. This CDR3 is CASSRGPGGYTF. The CDR3 DNA sequence: TGTGCCAGCAGTCGAGGGCCAGGTGGCTACACCTTC.

The V gene is TRBV11-2, the J gene TRBJ2-7; 9 nucleotides match TRBD2. CDR1 is SGHAT, CDR2 FQNNGV, per germline. The CDR3 consists of 16 residues. Trimming at V came to 5 bases and at J to 5 bases, leaving 13 bases not matched to a gene. The DNA of the CDR3 is TGTGCCAGCAGCCCTTGGGGCGGGAGGGCCCCTAACGAGCAGTACTTC. It codes for CASSPWGGRAPNEQYF.

The chain couples TRBV4-3 to TRBJ1-1; a weak D match, TRBD1 (6 bases). Looked up from germline, CDR1 is LGHNA and CDR2 is YSLEER. The CDR3 length is 13 residues. V was pared by 0 bases and J by 6 bases, with 8 bases between. CDR3 protein: CASSQEDSSEAFF. The CDR3 DNA follows: TGCGCCAGCAGCCAAGAGGACAGCTCTGAAGCTTTCTTT.